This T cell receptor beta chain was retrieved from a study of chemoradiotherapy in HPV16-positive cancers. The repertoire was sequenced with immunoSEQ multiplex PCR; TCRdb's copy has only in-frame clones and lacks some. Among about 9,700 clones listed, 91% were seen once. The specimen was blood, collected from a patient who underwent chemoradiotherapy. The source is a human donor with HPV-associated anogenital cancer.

CDR3 nucleotides: TGTGCCAGCTCATCGGGACAGGCGAGCACAGATACGCAGTATTTT. Its translation: CASSSGQASTDTQYF. The rearrangement uses TRBV18 and TRBJ2-3; the match to TRBD1 covers 8 bases. V was clipped by 5 bases and J by 0 bases; unmatched bases: 4. CDR3 size: 15 residues. Per the germline V gene, CDR1 is KGHSH and CDR2 is LQKENI.